Listed below are T cell receptor beta chains from one sample, sequenced in a study of T-cell reconstitution after alpha-beta-depleted transplantation in children. TCRdb itself ran the PCR reads through MiXCR, one entry per CDR3 protein. The table records about 500,000 distinct CDR3 sequences, 30% to 35% of them present only once. The specimen was PBMCs from the stem cell graft donor, collected from the stem cell graft. The receptors were gathered from a human donor who donated a stem cell graft to a child with aplastic anemia. Both conserved end residues are part of each CDR3. A D gene is named only where the DNA matches it firmly. Some rows mark clone size as missing; the rest say once, few, many or name a class of expanded clone.

clone_size	j_call	d_call	v_call	cdr3_nt	cdr3_aa
-	TRBJ2-7	-	TRBV18	TGTGCCAGCTCACGGCCGGGACTTTCCTACGAGCAGTACTTC	CASSRPGLSYEQYF
-	TRBJ1-1	-	TRBV30	TGTGCCTGGATCCGCCAGGGTACGAACACTGAAGCTTTCTTT	CAWIRQGTNTEAFF
-	TRBJ2-7	-	TRBV27	TGTGCCAGCAGTTCATCTAGGGGCTCCTACGAGCAGTACTTC	CASSSSRGSYEQYF
-	TRBJ2-3	-	TRBV29-1	TGCAGCGTTGAAGGGGCCCCCGGAACCACAGATACGCAGTATTTT	CSVEGAPGTTDTQYF
few	TRBJ1-1	-	TRBV7-2	TGTGCCAGCAGCCCTGCAGGAACTGAAGCTTTCTTT	CASSPAGTEAFF
-	TRBJ2-1	TRBD2	TRBV29-1	TGCAGCGTTGTATTCCTAGCGGGAGGTTACAATGAGCAGTTCTTC	CSVVFLAGGYNEQFF
-	TRBJ2-2	TRBD2	TRBV5-1	TGCGCCAGCAGCGGGGGCACTTGGCGGGAGGACGACGGGGAGCTGTTTTTT	CASSGGTWREDDGELFF
-	TRBJ1-2	TRBD1	TRBV20-1	TGCAGTGCTAGGACCTCGGGACAGAGATTGCTTAACTATGGCTACACCTTC	CSARTSGQRLLNYGYTF
few	TRBJ1-4	TRBD1	TRBV5-1	TGTGCCAGCAGCCCGGGACAGGGGCATGAAAAACTGTTTTTT	CASSPGQGHEKLFF
-	TRBJ1-2	-	TRBV12-3/TRBV12-4	TGTGCCAGCAGCCAGCGGGGGGACTATGGCTACACCTTC	CASSQRGDYGYTF
few	TRBJ1-4	TRBD1	TRBV12-3/TRBV12-4	TGTGCCACTACGGACAGGGAGGGGGAAAAACTGTTTTTT	CATTDREGEKLFF
-	TRBJ2-1	-	TRBV18	TGTGCCAGCTCACCTTTCGCCGCGGGGCTCTTCTCCTACAATGAGCAGTTCTTC	CASSPFAAGLFSYNEQFF
few	TRBJ1-5	TRBD1	TRBV19	TGTGCCAGTACCACCGGACAGGCGGGCAATCAGCCCCAGCATTTT	CASTTGQAGNQPQHF
few	TRBJ2-5	-	TRBV5-1	TGCGCCAGCAGCTTGGATCCCTGGACAGTGGAGACCCAGTACTTC	CASSLDPWTVETQYF
-	TRBJ1-1	-	TRBV5-1	TGCGCCAGCAGCTTGGGAGCCGCGGGCACTGAAGCTTTCTTT	CASSLGAAGTEAFF
-	TRBJ2-7	-	TRBV20-1	TGCAGTGCTAGGGAACAGGCATCCTACGAGCAGTACTTC	CSAREQASYEQYF
-	TRBJ2-1	-	TRBV30	TGTGCCTGGACCATAGGGGGTTTCTCCTACAATGAGCAGTTCTTC	CAWTIGGFSYNEQFF
-	TRBJ1-4	-	TRBV7-9	TGTGCCAGCAGCCATATACTAAAAGCAACTAATGAAAAACTGTTTTTT	CASSHILKATNEKLFF
-	TRBJ1-2	TRBD1	TRBV12-3/TRBV12-4	TGTGCCAGCAGGGGACAGGGAAAGGGCTACACCTTC	CASRGQGKGYTF
once	TRBJ2-3	TRBD2	TRBV19	TGTGCCAGTAGTATTTCGAGCGGGAACACAGATACGCAGTATTTT	CASSISSGNTDTQYF
-	TRBJ1-2	-	TRBV20-1	TGCAGTGCTAGGGCTTTGGACAGCCTGAAGAATGGCTACACCTTC	CSARALDSLKNGYTF
-	TRBJ1-5	TRBD1	TRBV30	TGTGCCTGGACCGGACAGGGAAATCAGCCCCAGCATTTT	CAWTGQGNQPQHF
-	TRBJ1-1	TRBD1	TRBV29-1	TGCAGCGCCGGGACAGGGGAAGAGACTGAAGCTTTCTTT	CSAGTGEETEAFF
-	TRBJ2-3	-	TRBV6-5	TGTGCCAGCAGTTACGAAGCCAGAACAGATACGCAGTATTTT	CASSYEARTDTQYF
-	TRBJ1-1	TRBD1	TRBV6-5	TGTGCCAGCAGTTACACGACAGGGAGCGCTTTCTTT	CASSYTTGSAFF
-	TRBJ1-1	-	TRBV12-5	TGTGCTAGTGGTTTTTCCGAAGCTGAAGCTTTCTTT	CASGFSEAEAFF
-	TRBJ2-7	TRBD2	TRBV19	TGTGCCAGTAGTATAGAGCGGGAGGGCCACTACGAGCAGTACTTC	CASSIEREGHYEQYF
-	TRBJ2-1	TRBD1	TRBV6-1	TGTGCCAGCACCTTCTTTGCCGGGACAGTTGACAATGAGCAGTTCTTC	CASTFFAGTVDNEQFF
few	TRBJ2-5	-	TRBV5-1	TGCGCCAGCAGCTTCTTCCAGCTTCAAGAGACCCAGTACTTC	CASSFFQLQETQYF
-	TRBJ2-2	-	TRBV18	TGTGCCAGCTCACCAATTCCAAAGGAGCCTCGGAGGGGTTATACCGGGGAGCTGTTTTTT	CASSPIPKEPRRGYTGELFF
few	TRBJ2-2	-	TRBV7-6	TGTGCCAGCAGCTTAGACCCCCTCCCAGGGTGGACCGGGGAGCTGTTTTTT	CASSLDPLPGWTGELFF
-	TRBJ1-3	-	TRBV27	TGTGCCAGCAGTTTAAATAGACAGTTTGGAAACACCATATATTTT	CASSLNRQFGNTIYF
-	TRBJ2-5	TRBD2	TRBV5-4	TGTGCCAGCAGCTCCCTAGCGGGCACCAAAGAGACCCAGTACTTC	CASSSLAGTKETQYF
-	TRBJ1-1	-	TRBV5-1	TGCGCCAGCAGCTTAAGGACGGGGGACACTGAAGCTTTCTTT	CASSLRTGDTEAFF
-	TRBJ2-1	TRBD1	TRBV10-1	TGCGCCAGCAGTGAGCCCGGGACAGGGGTCAATGAGCAGTTCTTC	CASSEPGTGVNEQFF
-	TRBJ2-1	-	TRBV9	TGTGCCAGCAGCGGGAGCGGGTACAATGAGCAGTTCTTC	CASSGSGYNEQFF
-	TRBJ2-1	TRBD2	TRBV11-3	TGTGCCAGCAGCTCCGGACTAGAATACAATGAGCAGTTCTTC	CASSSGLEYNEQFF
-	TRBJ2-5	TRBD1	TRBV24-1	TGTGCCACCAGTGATCAACACCGGACAGGAGCGGAGACCCAGTACTTC	CATSDQHRTGAETQYF
many	TRBJ1-2	TRBD1	TRBV29-1	TGCAGCGTTGAAGAGGCAGGGGGAGACTATGGCTACACCTTC	CSVEEAGGDYGYTF
few	TRBJ2-2	-	TRBV7-2	TGTGCCAGCAGCTTAGTAACAGGGCGTTTAGGAACCGGGGAGCTGTTTTTT	CASSLVTGRLGTGELFF